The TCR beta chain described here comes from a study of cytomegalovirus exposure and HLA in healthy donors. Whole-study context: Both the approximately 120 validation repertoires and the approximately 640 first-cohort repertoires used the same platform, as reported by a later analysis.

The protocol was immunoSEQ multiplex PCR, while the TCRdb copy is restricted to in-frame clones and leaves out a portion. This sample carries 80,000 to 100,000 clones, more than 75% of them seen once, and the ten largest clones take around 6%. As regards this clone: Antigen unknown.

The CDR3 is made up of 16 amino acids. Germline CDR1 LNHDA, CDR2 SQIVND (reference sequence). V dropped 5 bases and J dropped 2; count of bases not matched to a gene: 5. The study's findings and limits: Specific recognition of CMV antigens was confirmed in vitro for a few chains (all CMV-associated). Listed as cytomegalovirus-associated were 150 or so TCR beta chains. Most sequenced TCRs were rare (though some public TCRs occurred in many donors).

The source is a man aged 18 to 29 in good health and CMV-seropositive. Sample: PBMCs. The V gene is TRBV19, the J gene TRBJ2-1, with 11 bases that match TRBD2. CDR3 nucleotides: TGTGCCAGTAGTCTACTAGCGGGAGACCCCTACAATGAGCAGTTCTTC. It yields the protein CASSLLAGDPYNEQFF.